This T cell receptor (beta chain) was captured by sequencing in a study of Ad26.COV2.S vaccination and SARS-CoV-2 variants. This table comes from immunoSEQ multiplex PCR, and its TCRdb copy is limited to in-frame clones, with some not included. The sample records about 280,000 clones, around 87% being singletons. CDR3 length: 13 residues. Trimming cost V 8 bases and J 8 bases; bases outside gene matches: 8. Looked up from germline, CDR1 is MDHEN and CDR2 is SYDVKM. Treatment indicated: over 15 received Ad26.COV2.S at low or high dose, single or two shots; roughly five received placebo; per-sample allocation not given. Specimens were obtained on day 63 following the first vaccine or placebo injection.

Sequenced material: peripheral blood, taken in a trial of Ad26.COV2.S vaccine versus placebo. The clonotype comes from a person between 18 and 59 years old who received the Ad26.COV2.S COVID-19 vaccine or a placebo. V is TRBV28 and J is TRBJ1-4; 7 positions match TRBD1. The CDR3 sequence: CASEAGGLEKLFF. The CDR3 DNA sequence: TGTGCCAGCGAGGCAGGGGGACTAGAAAAACTGTTTTTT.